This is a list of T cell receptor beta chains from one sample in a study of control samples from healthy donors and cancer patients. The assay was immunoSEQ multiplex PCR, and TCRdb's table has in-frame clones only and misses some. This sample has about 48,000 clones, with over 90% found just once. Sequencing input: PBMCs. These receptors were obtained from a woman in her forties or fifties with head and neck cancer. The CDR3 runs from the conserved cysteine through the conserved F or W.

v_call: TRBV19; cdr3_length: 13; cdr3_aa: CASSPVSGNTIYF
v_call: TRBV18; cdr3_length: 14; cdr3_aa: CASSPGAVPYEQYF
v_call: TRBV2; cdr3_length: 14; cdr3_aa: CASSEGQTIYGYTF
v_call: TRBV5-5; cdr3_length: 15; cdr3_aa: CASTPTGGLNEKLFF
v_call: TRBV5-6; cdr3_length: 15; cdr3_aa: CASSPVGAGSYEQYF
v_call: TRBV14; cdr3_length: 12; cdr3_aa: CASSQVSYEQYF
v_call: TRBV7-9; cdr3_length: 14; cdr3_aa: CASTRDSLFTEAFF
v_call: TRBV5-1; cdr3_length: 14; cdr3_aa: CASSSTGRDTEAFF
v_call: TRBV7-2; cdr3_length: 15; cdr3_aa: CASSSGTAYSYEQYF
v_call: TRBV7-9; cdr3_length: 14; cdr3_aa: CASSATRGTGELFF
v_call: TRBV29-1; cdr3_length: 15; cdr3_aa: CSVEGPSGSTDTQYF
v_call: TRBV30; cdr3_length: 13; cdr3_aa: CAWKNRGRLEQYF
v_call: TRBV11-2; cdr3_length: 14; cdr3_aa: CASSFTDSNTEAFF
v_call: TRBV29-1; cdr3_length: 13; cdr3_aa: CSVLLQGDQPQHF
v_call: TRBV6-2/TRBV6-3; cdr3_length: 14; cdr3_aa: CASSPRGLSYEQYF
v_call: TRBV7-8; cdr3_length: 14; cdr3_aa: CASSLVSGSYEQYF
v_call: TRBV7-3; cdr3_length: 13; cdr3_aa: CASSIGQGNEQFF
v_call: TRBV10-3; cdr3_length: 12; cdr3_aa: CAISDINSPLHF
v_call: TRBV5-1; cdr3_length: 14; cdr3_aa: CASVPGTGTDTQYF
v_call: TRBV4-2; cdr3_length: 16; cdr3_aa: CASSHARQGMITEAFF
v_call: TRBV3-1/TRBV3-2; cdr3_length: 13; cdr3_aa: CASSLEVGYGYTF
v_call: TRBV29-1; cdr3_length: 13; cdr3_aa: CSAGGGSSQPQHF
v_call: TRBV28; cdr3_length: 15; cdr3_aa: CASSRDRGLTGELFF
v_call: TRBV7-2; cdr3_length: 13; cdr3_aa: CASSFLQRGGYTF
v_call: TRBV5-5; cdr3_length: 17; cdr3_aa: CASSFRRGATNTGELFF
v_call: TRBV7-2; cdr3_length: 14; cdr3_aa: CASSPVGGKDTQYF
v_call: TRBV7-2; cdr3_length: 14; cdr3_aa: CASSLDSGRYEQYF